This T cell receptor (beta chain) was captured in a study of cytomegalovirus exposure and HLA in healthy donors. There are a few counts of this clone. Germline CDR1 and CDR2: MDHEN and SYDVKM. The CDR3 extends over 15 amino acids. J lost 4 bases, V lost 6 bases, and 9 bases had no gene match. With 60 Vbeta and 13 Jbeta primers, the PCR was carried out. Produced via immunoSEQ multiplex PCR; TCRdb's table is partial and in-frame only. Altogether some 160,000 clones are present, 70% to 80% being singletons, with the ten largest covering roughly 0.76%. The TCR comes from a woman in her thirties or forties in good health and CMV-seronegative. Input material: PBMCs. The gene calls are TRBV28 and TRBJ1-3; 7 nucleotides match TRBD1. DNA of the CDR3: TGTGCCAGCAGCCCGCCGGAAGGGGGCGGAAACACCATATATTTT. It yields the protein CASSPPEGGGNTIYF.